A selection of T cell receptor beta chains follows, all from one sample in a study of cytotoxic CD8 clonotypes in ibrutinib-treated CLL. The assay was immunoSEQ multiplex PCR, and TCRdb's table has in-frame clones only and misses some. The sample consists of 40,000 to 60,000 clones, 53% of them appearing once. The source was PBMCs, collected after 12 months of ibrutinib treatment. Every receptor here comes from a human donor with chronic lymphocytic leukemia. Both conserved end residues are part of each CDR3. The D gene is left open where the match is weak. Some rows have no size entry. The others give once, few or many, or a class for an expanded clone.

j_call cdr3_length clone_size v_call d_call cdr3_aa cdr3_nt
TRBJ1-3 16 . TRBV15 . CATSRTDSYSGNTIYF TGTGCCACCAGCAGAACCGACAGCTACTCTGGAAACACCATATATTTT
TRBJ2-7 14 few TRBV27 TRBD2 CASWEGSGSYEQYF TGTGCCAGTTGGGAGGGTAGCGGGAGTTACGAGCAGTACTTC
TRBJ2-7 16 few TRBV16 . CASSQLGAAASYEQYF TGTGCCAGCAGCCAATTGGGGGCAGCGGCATCCTACGAGCAGTACTTC
TRBJ2-1 11 . TRBV25-1 . CASNTDNEQFF TGTGCCAGCAACACCGACAATGAGCAGTTCTTC
TRBJ2-2 15 . TRBV7-3 TRBD2 CASRPTSGNTGELFF TGTGCCAGCAGGCCTACTAGCGGGAACACCGGGGAGCTGTTTTTT
TRBJ2-5 16 . TRBV28 . CASSDYSTGFGETQYF TGTGCCAGCAGTGACTACAGCACAGGGTTCGGAGAGACCCAGTACTTC
TRBJ1-4 16 . TRBV11-2 . CASSFQPGPLGEKLFF TGTGCCAGCAGCTTCCAGCCGGGTCCACTAGGTGAAAAACTGTTTTTT
TRBJ2-1 14 . TRBV19 TRBD2 CASSPTSGTNEQFF TGTGCCAGTAGTCCGACTAGCGGGACCAATGAGCAGTTCTTC
TRBJ2-3 17 once TRBV11-2 TRBD2 CASSPGGSGRFTDTQYF TGTGCCAGCAGTCCAGGGGGTAGCGGGAGATTCACAGATACGCAGTATTTT
TRBJ2-7 13 . TRBV7-2 TRBD2 CASRPSGLYEQYF TGTGCCAGCAGACCTAGCGGGTTGTACGAGCAGTACTTC
TRBJ1-2 13 few TRBV27 . CASSLLPGDGYTF TGTGCCAGCAGTTTATTACCGGGGGATGGCTACACCTTC
TRBJ1-2 14 . TRBV2 TRBD1 CASSSGTGRGGYTF TGTGCCAGCAGCTCCGGGACAGGGCGAGGTGGCTACACCTTC
TRBJ2-1 12 . TRBV11-2 . CASSRGFHEQFF TGTGCCAGCAGCAGAGGGTTCCATGAGCAGTTCTTC
TRBJ2-2 16 . TRBV2 TRBD2 CASSPTSGRNTGELFF TGTGCCAGCAGTCCGACTAGCGGGAGGAACACCGGGGAGCTGTTTTTT
TRBJ2-4 13 few TRBV30 . CAWGGGVGNIQYF TGTGCCTGGGGCGGCGGCGTGGGAAACATTCAGTACTTC
TRBJ1-2 13 . TRBV28 . CASSPRRSGGYTF TGTGCCAGCAGTCCCCGGCGGTCTGGAGGCTACACCTTC
TRBJ2-4 15 few TRBV28 TRBD2 CASSLVGGSKNIQYF TGTGCCAGCAGTTTGGTGGGAGGGAGTAAAAACATTCAGTACTTC
TRBJ1-1 15 . TRBV29-1 . CSVGGRGLGRTEAFF TGCAGCGTTGGAGGAAGGGGACTGGGGCGAACTGAAGCTTTCTTT
TRBJ1-4 16 . TRBV15 . CATSRDSVRSNEKLFF TGTGCCACCAGCAGAGATTCGGTGCGGTCTAATGAAAAACTGTTTTTT
TRBJ2-1 14 few TRBV29-1 TRBD2 CSVAGGNSYNEQFF TGCAGCGTTGCGGGGGGGAACTCCTACAATGAGCAGTTCTTC
TRBJ2-7 14 . TRBV5-1 TRBD2 CASSLGGGSYEQYF TGCGCCAGCAGCTTGGGCGGGGGTAGCTACGAGCAGTACTTC
TRBJ2-5 10 few TRBV28 . CASRGETQYF TGTGCCAGCAGGGGAGAGACCCAGTACTTC
TRBJ2-7 12 few TRBV5-6 . CASIGASYEQYF TGTGCCAGCATCGGGGCCTCCTACGAGCAGTACTTC
TRBJ2-2 15 . TRBV9 TRBD2 CASNPAGSNTGELFF TGTGCCAGCAACCCAGCGGGATCGAACACCGGGGAGCTGTTTTTT
TRBJ1-1 14 . TRBV2 TRBD1 CASREQGLGTEAFF TGTGCCAGCAGGGAACAGGGGCTGGGCACTGAAGCTTTCTTT
TRBJ2-3 13 few TRBV6-5 . CASSYSRVWAQYF TGTGCCAGCAGTTACTCTAGGGTCTGGGCGCAGTATTTT
TRBJ1-2 13 few TRBV29-1 . CSVASGSGYGYTF TGCAGCGTTGCGTCGGGTAGCGGCTATGGCTACACCTTC
TRBJ2-3 15 . TRBV6-1 TRBD2 CASSEIAGGPDTQYF TGTGCCAGCAGTGAAATAGCGGGAGGGCCTGATACGCAGTATTTT
TRBJ1-1 13 . TRBV7-8 . CASSLRTGTEAFF TGTGCCAGCAGCTTAAGGACGGGAACTGAAGCTTTCTTT
TRBJ1-1 14 . TRBV29-1 . CSVEGTSFGTEAFF TGCAGCGTTGAAGGGACTTCCTTCGGGACTGAAGCTTTCTTT
TRBJ2-1 16 . TRBV18 . CASSVTRSALNNEQFF TGTGCCAGCTCAGTGACGCGGAGCGCCCTAAACAATGAGCAGTTCTTC
TRBJ1-1 13 . TRBV6-1 TRBD1 CASKDRMNTEAFF TGTGCCAGCAAGGACAGGATGAACACTGAAGCTTTCTTT